A selection of T cell receptor beta chains follows, all from one sample in a study of cytomegalovirus exposure and HLA in healthy donors. Using immunoSEQ multiplex PCR, the repertoire was profiled, and TCRdb retains in-frame clones only, with some absent. The sample records approximately 100,000 clones, over 70% being singletons. Sequencing was carried out using PBMCs. The receptors stem from a woman between 40 and 50 years old in good health and CMV-seronegative. CDR3s include the opening cysteine and the closing phenylalanine or tryptophan. A D gene is named only where the DNA matches it firmly. Not every row has a clone size; where given, it reads once, few, many or a size class.

>.|TRBJ1-5|.|TRBV9
CASSVAHTGQPQHF
TGTGCCAGCAGCGTAGCTCATACTGGTCAGCCCCAGCATTTT
>TRBD1|TRBJ1-6|.|TRBV6-5
CASSYDRAYNSPLHF
TGTGCCAGCAGTTACGACAGGGCATATAATTCACCCCTCCACTTT
>TRBD1|TRBJ1-4|.|TRBV27
CASSFFSGTANEKLFF
TGTGCCAGCAGTTTTTTCTCCGGGACAGCTAATGAAAAACTGTTTTTT
>.|TRBJ1-2|.|TRBV7-2
CASSLQGMYGYTF
TGTGCCAGCAGCTTACAGGGGATGTACGGCTACACCTTC
>TRBD2|TRBJ2-3|.|TRBV4-1
CASSQEGGGYTDTQYF
TGCGCCAGCAGCCAAGAGGGCGGGGGGTACACAGATACGCAGTATTTT
>.|TRBJ2-3|.|TRBV6-4
CASSDLAGGTDTQYF
TGTGCCAGCAGTGATTTGGCAGGGGGCACAGATACGCAGTATTTT
>TRBD1|TRBJ2-7|once|TRBV4-3
CASSQGTGRSYEQYF
TGCGCCAGCAGCCAGGGGACAGGACGCTCCTACGAGCAGTACTTC
>TRBD1|TRBJ1-2|few|TRBV18
CASSPPITGGGYTF
TGTGCCAGCTCACCACCTATCACAGGGGGTGGCTACACCTTC
>TRBD1|TRBJ2-2|.|TRBV19
CASSKDRVTGELFF
TGTGCCAGTAGTAAGGACAGGGTCACCGGGGAGCTGTTTTTT
>TRBD2|TRBJ2-3|once|TRBV5-1
CASSLSGGRLTDTQYF
TGCGCCAGCAGCTTGAGCGGGGGGAGGCTCACAGATACGCAGTATTTT
>.|TRBJ2-3|.|TRBV7-6
CASSPRGGAGTDTQYF
TGTGCCAGCAGCCCACGAGGGGGGGCGGGCACAGATACGCAGTATTTT
>TRBD1|TRBJ2-3|.|TRBV30
CAWSSQGARTDTQYF
TGTGCCTGGAGTTCGCAGGGGGCGCGGACAGATACGCAGTATTTT
>.|TRBJ1-2|.|TRBV4-3
CASSQGLGPEYGYTF
TGCGCCAGCAGCCAAGGATTGGGGCCCGAATATGGCTACACCTTC
>TRBD1|TRBJ2-7|.|TRBV4-1
CASSQSHVQGARYEQYF
TGCGCCAGCAGCCAATCACACGTACAGGGGGCGCGGTACGAGCAGTACTTC
>TRBD2|TRBJ2-5|.|TRBV7-2
CASSSPRRSGGQETQYF
TGTGCCAGCAGCTCCCCACGGCGTAGCGGGGGACAAGAGACCCAGTACTTC
>TRBD1|TRBJ1-1|few|TRBV11-2
CASSLVEWDRKDTEAFF
TGTGCCAGCAGCTTAGTAGAGTGGGACAGGAAGGACACTGAAGCTTTCTTT
>.|TRBJ1-5|.|TRBV27
CASSLYSVGLNQPQHF
TGTGCCAGCAGTTTATACTCAGTGGGGCTAAATCAGCCCCAGCATTTT
>.|TRBJ1-1|.|TRBV5-5
CASSLGGGGGVAFF
TGTGCCAGCAGCCTCGGGGGGGGCGGTGGTGTAGCTTTCTTT
>TRBD2|TRBJ2-2|.|TRBV7-2
CASRGGRITGELFF
TGTGCCAGCCGGGGGGGCCGTATCACCGGGGAGCTGTTTTTT
>TRBD2|TRBJ2-7|.|TRBV5-1
CASSLTSGGYEQYF
TGCGCCAGCAGCTTGACTAGCGGGGGCTACGAGCAGTACTTC
>.|TRBJ1-2|few|TRBV7-2
CASSPGGGAGLYGYTF
TGTGCCAGCAGCCCCGGAGGGGGGGCTGGTCTCTATGGCTACACCTTC
>TRBD2|TRBJ2-1|few|TRBV30
CAWGSRLAGFNEQFF
TGTGCCTGGGGGTCGAGACTAGCGGGTTTCAATGAGCAGTTCTTC
>TRBD2|TRBJ2-1|.|TRBV5-6
CASSLNFLRGGEQFF
TGTGCCAGCAGCTTGAATTTCTTGCGGGGGGGTGAGCAGTTCTTC
>.|TRBJ1-2|few|TRBV6-6
CASSSLIGGYTF
TGTGCCAGCAGTTCCCTAATCGGTGGCTACACCTTC
>TRBD1|TRBJ1-1|.|TRBV27
CASSPGLGRGKNTEAFF
TGTGCCAGCAGTCCAGGCTTGGGCAGGGGGAAAAACACTGAAGCTTTCTTT
>TRBD2|TRBJ2-3|.|TRBV18
CASSSQSGGADTQYF
TGTGCCAGCTCATCCCAGAGCGGGGGGGCGGATACGCAGTATTTT
>.|TRBJ1-1|once|TRBV28
CASGWSGRNAEAFF
TGTGCCAGCGGTTGGTCAGGGCGGAATGCTGAAGCTTTCTTT
>.|TRBJ1-5|.|TRBV30
CAWSAVSGDQPQHF
TGTGCCTGGAGTGCGGTATCAGGCGATCAGCCCCAGCATTTT
>TRBD1|TRBJ2-2|.|TRBV6-5
CASSYVGTDNTGELFF
TGTGCCAGCAGTTACGTCGGGACAGATAACACCGGGGAGCTGTTTTTT
>.|TRBJ1-3|.|TRBV5-1
CASSFEPNPGNTIYF
TGCGCCAGCAGTTTTGAGCCGAACCCAGGAAACACCATATATTTT
>.|TRBJ2-1|few|TRBV6-5
CASSPRTVYNEQFF
TGTGCCAGCAGCCCCAGGACAGTTTACAATGAGCAGTTCTTC
>.|TRBJ1-1|.|TRBV7-8
CASSLNRANTEAFF
TGTGCCAGCAGCTTGAACAGGGCTAACACTGAAGCTTTCTTT
>.|TRBJ2-3|few|TRBV6-5
CASSYSGDSVSDTQYF
TGTGCCAGCAGTTACTCCGGGGACTCCGTTTCGGATACGCAGTATTTT
>TRBD1|TRBJ1-2|.|TRBV20-1
CSGTGGNGYTF
TGCAGTGGAACAGGGGGAAATGGCTACACCTTC
>.|TRBJ1-3|.|TRBV18
CASSPPVVREGNTIYF
TGTGCCAGCTCACCACCGGTAGTACGAGAAGGAAACACCATATATTTT
>TRBD1|TRBJ1-1|.|TRBV5-1
CASSFVQGAEAFF
TGCGCCAGCAGCTTTGTGCAGGGGGCTGAAGCTTTCTTT
>.|TRBJ2-7|.|TRBV4-1
CASSQVLQGRSREQYF
TGCGCCAGCAGCCAAGTCCTTCAAGGCAGATCGAGGGAGCAGTACTTC
>.|TRBJ1-5|once|TRBV15
CATAGRGNQPQHF
TGTGCCACCGCGGGTAGGGGCAATCAGCCCCAGCATTTT
>.|TRBJ1-1|.|TRBV7-9
CASSPGRWETEAFF
TGTGCCAGCAGCCCAGGAAGGTGGGAGACTGAAGCTTTCTTT
>TRBD2|TRBJ2-1|.|TRBV7-9
CASSTWGGVSYNEQFF
TGTGCCAGCAGTACCTGGGGGGGGGTCTCCTACAATGAGCAGTTCTTC
>.|TRBJ1-4|.|TRBV10-1
CASSESRRGEYEKLFF
TGCGCCAGCAGTGAGTCTAGGAGGGGAGAATATGAAAAACTGTTTTTT
>TRBD1|TRBJ1-6|.|TRBV5-5
CASSEGQKLNSPLHF
TGTGCCAGCAGCGAGGGACAGAAGCTAAATTCACCCCTCCACTTT
>TRBD1|TRBJ2-7|.|TRBV27
CASRPPTGPSYEQYF
TGTGCCAGCCGACCCCCGACAGGGCCCTCCTACGAGCAGTACTTC
>.|TRBJ2-6|.|TRBV18
CASSPLGAQAGANVLTF
TGTGCCAGCTCACCACTGGGGGCCCAGGCTGGGGCCAACGTCCTGACTTTC
>.|TRBJ2-2|few|TRBV6-5
CASSYAGTGELFF
TGTGCCAGCAGTTACGCAGGGACCGGGGAGCTGTTTTTT
>.|TRBJ2-3|.|TRBV4-3
CASSQDQGVSTDTQYF
TGCGCCAGCAGCCAAGATCAAGGGGTCAGCACAGATACGCAGTATTTT
>.|TRBJ1-1|.|TRBV19
CASSISVGFSSEAFF
TGTGCCAGTAGTATCTCCGTCGGGTTCAGCTCTGAAGCTTTCTTT
>.|TRBJ1-1|.|TRBV6-1
CASSGYRDEAFF
TGTGCCAGCAGTGGGTACAGGGATGAAGCTTTCTTT
>.|TRBJ2-7|few|TRBV29-1
CSVSLDSYEQYF
TGCAGCGTTAGTTTAGACAGCTACGAGCAGTACTTC
>.|TRBJ2-1|.|TRBV25-1
CASSEYKGVYHNEQFF
TGTGCCAGCAGTGAATATAAAGGGGTTTACCACAATGAGCAGTTCTTC
>.|TRBJ2-3|.|TRBV5-4
CASSFLVGGTDTQYF
TGTGCCAGCAGCTTTCTGGTAGGGGGCACAGATACGCAGTATTTT
>TRBD1|TRBJ2-5|few|TRBV30
CAWTWTGLSETQYF
TGTGCCTGGACTTGGACAGGGCTATCAGAGACCCAGTACTTC
>TRBD2|TRBJ2-3|.|TRBV15
CATNLAGSDTQYF
TGTGCCACCAACCTAGCGGGGTCCGATACGCAGTATTTT
>TRBD1|TRBJ1-1|.|TRBV6-1
CASRDRGWGTEAFF
TGTGCCAGCAGGGACAGGGGGTGGGGGACTGAAGCTTTCTTT
>.|TRBJ2-5|.|TRBV29-1
CSVLYETQYF
TGCAGCGTGCTATATGAGACCCAGTACTTC
>.|TRBJ2-7|.|TRBV4-1
CASSQDEGSGGATNYEQYF
TGCGCCAGCAGCCAAGATGAAGGTTCTGGAGGGGCCACAAACTACGAGCAGTACTTC
>.|TRBJ1-2|once|TRBV6-1
CASSEGLFYGYTF
TGTGCCAGCAGTGAAGGTCTTTTCTATGGCTACACCTTC
>.|TRBJ2-5|.|TRBV29-1
CSVETVGWETQYF
TGCAGCGTTGAGACAGTGGGATGGGAGACCCAGTACTTC